Presented here are 16 T cell receptor beta chains from one specimen sequenced in a study of cytomegalovirus exposure and HLA in healthy donors. Use of 60 Vbeta and 13 Jbeta primers characterized the PCR. Sequencing used immunoSEQ multiplex PCR; TCRdb keeps in-frame clones, though not all of them. The sample lists under 200,000 clones, around 77% occurring once. Sequenced sample: PBMCs. These receptors all stem from a man in his sixties in good health and CMV-seronegative.

The chain recombines TRBV5-1 with TRBJ2-3, with a weak D call TRBD2 (6 bases). V shed 4 bases and J shed 1 base, with 16 bases lying between them. The CDR3 sequence is 16 residues long. CDR1 and CDR2 (germline): SGHRS, YFSETQ. CDR3 DNA: TGCGCCAGCAGCCCGGAGGGGAGCTGGCGCACAGATACGCAGTATTTT. It codes for CASSPEGSWRTDTQYF.

Remarks on this clone: Other DNA sequences in the sample encode the same CDR3. The V call is TRBV25-1, the J call TRBJ2-3, with TRBD1 matching over 8 bases. This CDR3 is 16 amino acids long. Per germline, CDR1 MGHDK and CDR2 SYGVNS. J was trimmed by 0 bases and V by 3 bases; bases with no gene match: 5. The CDR3 reads CASSEGQVLSTDTQYF. CDR3 DNA sequence: TGTGCCAGCAGTGAGGGACAGGTACTAAGCACAGATACGCAGTATTTT.

The rearrangement uses TRBV19 and TRBJ2-1; 11 bases are shared with TRBD2. The V segment lost 5 bases and the J segment 8 bases; nucleotides outside the gene matches: 14. This CDR3 contains 17 residues. Germline V gene lookup returns CDR1 LNHDA and CDR2 SQIVND (reference sequence). The CDR3 sequence: CASSPPYSGGARDEQFF. In DNA form, the CDR3 reads TGTGCCAGTAGTCCTCCTTATAGCGGGGGGGCCCGCGATGAGCAGTTCTTC.

The chain is built from TRBV15 and TRBJ2-7, with unresolved D. CDR1 and CDR2 from the germline V gene are LNHNV and YYDKDF (reference sequence). V dropped 0 bases and J dropped 4 bases, with 4 bases sitting between them. CDR3 length: 12 residues. The CDR3 loop is CATSRDGYEQYF. The CDR3 coding sequence is TGTGCCACCAGCAGAGACGGGTACGAGCAGTACTTC.

This sequence joins TRBV5-1 and TRBJ1-1; D gene ambiguous. CDR3 length equals 14 residues. The V end lost 0 bases, the J end lost 0 bases, and 6 bases lay between the germline ends. The germline gives CDR1 SGHRS, CDR2 YFSETQ. The CDR3 is CASSLAEVNTEAFF. Here the CDR3 DNA reads TGCGCCAGCAGCTTGGCGGAGGTGAACACTGAAGCTTTCTTT.

V is TRBV25-1 and J is TRBJ1-4, with unresolved D. The V and J ends lost 1 base and 5 bases respectively, with 11 bases between them. Looked up from germline, CDR1 is MGHDK and CDR2 is SYGVNS. The CDR3 loop spans 15 amino acids. CDR3 sequence reads: CASSESRGVNEKLFF. CDR3 nucleotide sequence: TGTGCCAGCAGTGAATCTCGCGGAGTCAATGAAAAACTGTTTTTT.

Comments on this clone: A junction boundary mismatches the germline segment, possibly from a read error. This chain connects TRBV7-9 to TRBJ1-2; D is perhaps TRBD1 (5 bases). The CDR3 consists of 14 residues. Germline values: CDR1 SEHNR, CDR2 FQNEAQ (reference sequence). CDR3 DNA: TGTGCCAGCAGCTTAGTGTCGCAGGGTGGCGGCTACCCCTTC. This sequence encodes CASSLVSQGGGYPF.

This clone was observed a handful of times. J is TRBJ1-1 and V is TRBV6-1; no firm D call. Per the germline V gene, CDR1 is MNHNS and CDR2 is SASEGT. Trimming left V 2 bases short and J 8 bases short, with 18 bases between. The CDR3 sequence is 15 residues long. The CDR3 DNA reads as TGTGCCAGCAGTGAATACGGGAGAGACGACAAGGAAGCTTTCTTT. Protein product: CASSEYGRDDKEAFF.

The chain carries TRBV5-5 and TRBJ2-1; D gene uncertain. The CDR3 is made up of 14 amino acids. CDR1 and CDR2 (germline): SGHKS, YYEKEE (reference sequence). Trimming took 0 bases from V and 4 from J, leaving 8 bases between them. CDR3: CASSLASRYNEQFF. For the CDR3, the DNA is TGTGCCAGCAGCTTGGCCAGCAGGTACAATGAGCAGTTCTTC.

The chain carries TRBV4-2 and TRBJ1-1, with D possibly matching TRBD1 (5 bases). Deletions cut 0 bases from V and 9 bases from J, with 14 bases between. CDR3 size: 14 residues. The germline gives CDR1 LGHNA, CDR2 YNFKEQ. The CDR3 DNA reads as TGTGCCAGCAGCCAAGATCTCACCGGGACTAAAGCTTTCTTT. It encodes CASSQDLTGTKAFF.

V is TRBV30 and J is TRBJ2-7; unclear D gene. V dropped 0 bases and J dropped 6 bases, with 6 bases sitting between them. Germline V gene lookup returns CDR1 GTSNPN and CDR2 SVGIG (reference sequence). The CDR3 contains 11 residues. CDR3 sequence: CAWSVASEQYF. The DNA of the CDR3 is TGTGCCTGGAGTGTAGCGTCCGAGCAGTACTTC.

In this sample, this clone turned up once. V usage is TRBV7-8 and J usage is TRBJ1-1, with 7 bases fitting TRBD1. Per germline, CDR1 SGHVS and CDR2 FQNEAQ. V was pared by 2 bases and J by 6 bases, with 9 bases of the junction left unmatched. This CDR3 spans 15 amino acids. The CDR3 DNA sequence: TGTGCCAGCAGCTTACTAGGACAGGACAAACCTGAAGCTTTCTTT. Translated, it gives CASSLLGQDKPEAFF.

The chain uses TRBV11-2 and TRBJ2-3, with 8 bases aligning to TRBD1. CDR1 is SGHAT, CDR2 FQNNGV, per germline. This CDR3 is 15 amino acids long. The trim removed 3 bases at V and 2 bases at J, leaving 4 bases unmatched. The CDR3 nucleotides read TGTGCCAGCAGCTTCAGGACAGGGAACACAGATACGCAGTATTTT. Protein: CASSFRTGNTDTQYF.

V and J are TRBV5-8 and TRBJ2-1; a weak D match, TRBD2 (6 bases). Germline assignment: CDR1 SGHTS and CDR2 YDEGEE. The CDR3 contains 12 residues. V gave up 0 bases and J gave up 14 bases, with 12 bases separating them. Written as DNA, the CDR3 is TGTGCCAGCAGCTTGGCGGGACTCGGGGAGTTCTTC. It yields the protein CASSLAGLGEFF.

V and J are TRBV6-5 and TRBJ2-7; the D gene is possibly TRBD2 (5 bases). Germline loops: CDR1 MNHEY, CDR2 SVGAGI. This CDR3 region has 12 residues. V lost 2 bases to trimming and J lost 5 bases, with 7 bases between them. This CDR3 reads CASSYEGNEQYF. In nucleotides, the CDR3 is TGTGCCAGCAGTTACGAGGGAAACGAGCAGTACTTC.

The V call is TRBV5-4, the J call TRBJ2-1; 8 nucleotides agree with TRBD2. Germline V gene data show CDR1 as SGHNT and CDR2 as YYREEE (reference sequence). The CDR3 covers 15 residues. V dropped 3 bases and J dropped 3; count of bases not matched to a gene: 5. Here the CDR3 reads CASSSSGGVYNEQFF. In DNA form, the CDR3 reads TGTGCCAGCAGCTCCAGCGGGGGAGTCTACAATGAGCAGTTCTTC. Full variable domain (outside the CDR3, taken from reference TRBV5-4 and TRBJ2-1): ETGVTQSPTHLIKTRGQQVTLRCSSQSGHNTVSWYQQALGQGPQFIFQYYREEENGRGNFPPRFSGLQFPNYSSELNVNALELDDSALYLCASSSSGGVYNEQFFGPGTRLTVL.